The clone carrying this T cell receptor beta chain showed up just a few times. This sample is drawn from a study of blood T cell repertoires in COVID-19. Overall study context: Sites in the United States, Italy and Spain provided acute and convalescent COVID-19 samples.

In the original analysis: Estimation of nucleated cell counts was performed using reference gene primer amplification. Using immunoSEQ multiplex PCR, the repertoire was profiled, and TCRdb retains in-frame clones only, with some absent. V, J and clone size derive from that table, while D and trimming were established from the DNA sequence. The table has about 300,000 clones, roughly 86% seen once. The CDR3 length is 16 residues. Germline V gene data show CDR1 as SGHKS and CDR2 as YYEKEE (reference sequence). V was shortened by 2 bases and J by 2 bases, with 16 bases between the two germline ends. Material for sequencing was peripheral blood. This TCR was sampled from a man between 65 and 85 years old with acute or convalescent COVID-19. The V call is TRBV5-5, the J call TRBJ1-2; D remains ambiguous. CDR3 nucleotides: TGTGCCAGCAGCTTAGAGGGTGGAAACTTCAACTATGGCTACACCTTC. Encoded protein: CASSLEGGNFNYGYTF.